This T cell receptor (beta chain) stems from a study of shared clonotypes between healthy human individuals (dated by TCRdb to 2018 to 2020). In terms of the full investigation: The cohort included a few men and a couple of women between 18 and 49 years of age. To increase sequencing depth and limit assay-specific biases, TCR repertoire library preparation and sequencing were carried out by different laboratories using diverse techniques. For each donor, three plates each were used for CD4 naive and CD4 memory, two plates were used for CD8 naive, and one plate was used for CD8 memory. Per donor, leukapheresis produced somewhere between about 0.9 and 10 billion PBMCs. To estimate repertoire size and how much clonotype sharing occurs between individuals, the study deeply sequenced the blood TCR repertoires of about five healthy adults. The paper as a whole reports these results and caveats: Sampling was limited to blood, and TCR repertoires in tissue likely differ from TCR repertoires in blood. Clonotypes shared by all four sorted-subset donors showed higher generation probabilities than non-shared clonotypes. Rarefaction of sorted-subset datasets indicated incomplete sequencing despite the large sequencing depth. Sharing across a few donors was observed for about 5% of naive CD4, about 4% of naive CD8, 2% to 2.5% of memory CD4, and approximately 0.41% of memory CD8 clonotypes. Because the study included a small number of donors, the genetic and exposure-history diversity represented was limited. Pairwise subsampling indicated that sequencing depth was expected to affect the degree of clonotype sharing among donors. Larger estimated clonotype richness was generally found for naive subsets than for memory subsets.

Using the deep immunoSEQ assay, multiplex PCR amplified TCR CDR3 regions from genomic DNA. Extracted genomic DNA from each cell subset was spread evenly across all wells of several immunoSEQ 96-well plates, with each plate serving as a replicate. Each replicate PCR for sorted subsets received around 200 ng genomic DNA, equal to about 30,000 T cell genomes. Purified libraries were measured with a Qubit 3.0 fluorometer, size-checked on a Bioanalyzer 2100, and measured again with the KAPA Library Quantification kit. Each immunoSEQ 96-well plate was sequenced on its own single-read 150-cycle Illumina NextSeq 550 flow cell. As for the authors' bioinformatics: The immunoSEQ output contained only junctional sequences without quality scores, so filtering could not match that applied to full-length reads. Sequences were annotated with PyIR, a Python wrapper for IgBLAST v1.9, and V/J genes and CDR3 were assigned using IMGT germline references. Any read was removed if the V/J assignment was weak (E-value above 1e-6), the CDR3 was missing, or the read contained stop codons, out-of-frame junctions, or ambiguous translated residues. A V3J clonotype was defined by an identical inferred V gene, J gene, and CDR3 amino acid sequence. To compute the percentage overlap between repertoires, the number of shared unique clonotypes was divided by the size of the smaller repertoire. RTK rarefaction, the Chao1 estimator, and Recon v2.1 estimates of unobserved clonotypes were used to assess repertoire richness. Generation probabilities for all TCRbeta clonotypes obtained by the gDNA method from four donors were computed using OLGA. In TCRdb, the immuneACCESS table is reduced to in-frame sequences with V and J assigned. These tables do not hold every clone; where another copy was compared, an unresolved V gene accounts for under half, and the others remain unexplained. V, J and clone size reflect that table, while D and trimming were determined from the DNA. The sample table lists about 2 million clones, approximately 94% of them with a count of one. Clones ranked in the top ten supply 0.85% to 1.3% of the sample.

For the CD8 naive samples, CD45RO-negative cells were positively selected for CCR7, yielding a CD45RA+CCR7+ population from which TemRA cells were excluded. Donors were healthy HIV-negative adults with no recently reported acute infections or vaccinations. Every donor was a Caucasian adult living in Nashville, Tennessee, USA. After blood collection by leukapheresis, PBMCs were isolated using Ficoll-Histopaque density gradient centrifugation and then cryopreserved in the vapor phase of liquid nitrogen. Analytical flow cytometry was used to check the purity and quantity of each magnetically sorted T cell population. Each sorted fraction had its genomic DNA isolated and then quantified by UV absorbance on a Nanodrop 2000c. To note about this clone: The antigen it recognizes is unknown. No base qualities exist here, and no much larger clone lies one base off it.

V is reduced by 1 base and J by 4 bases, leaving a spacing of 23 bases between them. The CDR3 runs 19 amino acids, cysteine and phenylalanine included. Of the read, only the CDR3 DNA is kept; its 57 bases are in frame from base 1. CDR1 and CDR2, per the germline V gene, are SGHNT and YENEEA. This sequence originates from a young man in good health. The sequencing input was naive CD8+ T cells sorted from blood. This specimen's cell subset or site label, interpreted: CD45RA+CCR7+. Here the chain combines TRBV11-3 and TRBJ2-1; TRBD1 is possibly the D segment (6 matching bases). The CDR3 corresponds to CASSLGGGVGLLKYNEQFF. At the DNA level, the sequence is TGTGCCAGCAGCTTAGGAGGGGGAGTTGGACTTCTAAAATACAATGAGCAGTTCTTC.